This TCR beta chain is from a study of CD8+CD57+ T cells in acquired aplastic anemia. Background on the study: The study obtained an average of approximately 2.9 ug of DNA from sorted CD4+ and CD8+ cells. Healthy donors yielded some 9.9 million CD4+ cell reads on average. Study-level findings and limits: The CD8+ Simpson's diversity of patients and controls was not significantly different.

This clonotype was counted between two and nine times. Its antigen is not known. V lost 5 bases and J lost 5, with 9 bases in between. Germline V gives CDR1 SGHTA, CDR2 FQGNSA. The CDR3 contains 13 residues. TCR beta VDJ and CDR3 profiles were obtained from a genomic DNA template. TCRdb analysed the reads with MiXCR anew, one entry per CDR3 protein. Seen here are about 210,000 distinct CDR3 sequences, 34% observed once, and the top ten hold more than 0.95%. V usage is TRBV7-2 and J usage is TRBJ2-2, with D unresolved. The TCR comes from a human donor in good health, serving as a control. The material sequenced was sorted CD4+, CD8+, or CD8+CD57+ T cells (not recorded which) from PBMCs. The CDR3 protein is CASSQLRTGELFF. CDR3 sequence (DNA): TGTGCCAGCAGCCAATTAAGGACCGGGGAGCTGTTTTTT.